This entry lists 26 T cell receptor beta chains sequenced from one sample in a study of tissue T cells after allogeneic stem cell transplantation. Repertoires were generated with immunoSEQ multiplex PCR, while TCRdb's copy carries only in-frame clones and drops some. This repertoire shows about 8,300 clones, about 52% found once; its top ten account for less than 7.5%. Time point defined: mouse harvest day 7 after allogeneic transplant. Mouse grafts combined 10^7 T-cell-depleted bone marrow cells with 10^6 splenic CD5+ T cells. The material sequenced was gut tissue. The origin of the receptors is a female BALB/c mouse given C57BL/6 T cells with graft-versus-host disease after an allogeneic hematopoietic cell transplant.

As for this clone: Gene and germline names: mouse. The sequenced fragment ends 1 residue before the CDR3 boundary, so the rest is inferred from the germline J gene. The rearrangement uses TRBV3 and TRBJ2-4, with TRBD1 matching over 11 bases. Unmatched junction bases numbered 3, after V lost 5 bases and J lost 8 bases. Germline lookup yields CDR1 SNHLY and CDR2 FYNGKV (reference sequence). The CDR3 consists of 13 residues. CDR3 residues: CASSRDRGSTLYF. The CDR3 DNA, read in part, is TGTGCCAGCAGCCGGGACAGGGGGAGCACCTTGTAC. Filled out from reference TRBV3 and TRBJ2-4, the complete variable domain reads GPKVLQIPSHQIIDMGQMVTLNCDPVSNHLYFYWYKQILGQQMEFLVNFYNGKVMEKSKLFKDQFSVERPDGSYFTLKIQPTALEDSAVYFCASSRDRGSTLYFGAGTRLSVL.

By its share, this clone is medium-sized (0.01 to 0.1%). Gene names follow the mouse nomenclature. The CDR3 goes on 1 residue after the read ends, and that part is filled in from the germline J gene. The chain recombines TRBV13-1 with TRBJ1-1; no definite D call. Trimming shortened V by 0 bases and J by 4 bases, and 7 bases separated the two germline ends. The CDR3 covers 13 residues. CDR1 and CDR2 from the germline V gene are NSHNY and SYGAGN. CDR3 residues: CASSDARGTEVFF. The CDR3 DNA, read in part, is TGTGCCAGCAGTGATGCACGGGGCACAGAAGTCTTC.

Concerning this clone itself: The genes and germline here are from mouse. The sequenced fragment ends 1 residue before the CDR3 boundary, so the rest is inferred from the germline J gene. The chain is built from TRBV26 and TRBJ2-2; 8 nucleotides line up with TRBD1. V lost 6 bases and J lost 4; bases outside the gene matches: 13. This CDR3 is built from 17 residues. Germline assignment: CDR1 KGHPV and CDR2 FQNQEV (reference sequence). Here the CDR3 reads CASSSFQGALGTGQLYF. The sequenced CDR3 bases are TGTGCCAGCAGCTCATTTCAGGGGGCTCTCGGCACCGGGCAGCTCTAC.

Of note for this clone: Gene names are mouse gene names. CDR3 residues: CASSGDTQYF. The covered CDR3 bases are TGTGCCAGCAGTGGAGACACCCAGTAC. The chain employs TRBV13-1 and TRBJ2-5; D is undetermined. The read falls 1 residue short of the CDR3 end, and the missing part is taken from the germline J gene. Germline CDR1 NSHNY, CDR2 SYGAGN. Trimming cost V 3 bases and J 5 bases, with 1 base left between them. The CDR3 has 10 residues.

This clone was seen a single time. Genes here carry mouse names. The CDR3 end falls 1 residue outside the read, so it is completed with the germline J gene. The chain joins TRBV4 to TRBJ1-1; 10 bases are shared with TRBD1. Germline values: CDR1 LGHDT, CDR2 YNNKQL (reference sequence). Germline trimming cut 4 bases from V and 1 base from J; bases unmatched to any gene: 3. The CDR3 spans 15 residues. The CDR3 is CASSSRDRGNTEVFF. Partial CDR3 DNA: TGTGCCAGCAGCTCTAGGGACAGGGGAAACACAGAAGTCTTC.

Note on this clone: Gene names and germline refer to mouse. The CDR3 end lies 1 residue beyond the end of the read and is filled in from the germline J gene. This chain connects TRBV16 to TRBJ2-7; 8 nucleotides agree with TRBD1. The J segment lost 3 bases and the V segment lost 6 bases, leaving 4 bases of the junction unmatched. The CDR3 runs 13 residues. From germline, CDR1 is SGHSA and CDR2 FRNQAP. CDR3 DNA (partial): TGTGCAAGCAGAGTACAGGGGGACTATGAACAGTAC. Encoded protein: CASRVQGDYEQY. The whole CDR3 sequence reads CASRVQGDYEQYF.

In regard to this clone: The germline and genes are mouse ones. The CDR3 is cut off 1 residue early in the read; its end comes from the germline J gene. This chain joins TRBV26 and TRBJ1-4, with D perhaps TRBD1 (6 bases). Trimming removed 4 bases at V and 0 bases at J, with 9 bases between. This CDR3 has 15 amino acids. Looked up from germline, CDR1 is KGHPV and CDR2 is FQNQEV (reference sequence). The DNA read from the CDR3 is TGTGCCAGCAGTCCGGGACATATTTCCAACGAAAGATTATTT. This gives the protein CASSPGHISNERLF. The CDR3 in full is CASSPGHISNERLFF.

This clone counts as medium-sized. Gene names and germline match the mouse. The CDR3 end falls 1 residue outside the read, so it is completed with the germline J gene. V usage is TRBV2 and J usage is TRBJ2-7, with 8 bases matching TRBD2. Germline CDR1 is LGHNA and CDR2 is YSYQKL. Trimming removed 3 bases from V and 5 bases from J; junction bases left unmatched: 6. The CDR3 consists of 14 residues. CDR3 region: CASSQRGGADEQYF. CDR3 bases read: TGTGCCAGCAGCCAGAGGGGGGGCGCAGATGAACAGTAC.

As to this clone: The genes and germline here are from mouse. The CDR3 goes on 1 residue after the read ends, and that part is filled in from the germline J gene. The chain combines TRBV13-2 with TRBJ1-3; D is undetermined. V was shortened by 2 bases and J by 0 bases, with 6 bases between the two germline ends. The CDR3 has 14 amino acids. CDR1 NNHNN and CDR2 SYGAGS come from the germline V gene (reference sequence). The CDR3: CASGEQHSGNTLYF. The CDR3 bases that were read are TGTGCCAGCGGTGAGCAACATTCTGGAAATACGCTCTAT.

This clone occurred once. The gene names given are mouse names. The observed sequence ends 1 residue before the CDR3 terminus, with the missing tail filled in from the germline J gene. The V and J genes are TRBV19 and TRBJ2-1; TRBD2 matches 11 bases. Germline loops: CDR1 FNHDT, CDR2 SITEND (reference sequence). This CDR3 spans 16 amino acids. The V segment lost 2 bases and the J segment 0 bases; nucleotides outside the gene matches: 1. Incomplete CDR3 DNA: TGTGCCAGCAGTATGGGACTGGGGGTTAACTATGCTGAGCAGTTC. It translates to CASSMGLGVNYAEQF. The complete CDR3 protein is CASSMGLGVNYAEQFF. The full variable domain, completed using reference TRBV19 and TRBJ2-1, is GGIITQTPKFLIGQEGQKLTLKCQQNFNHDTMYWYRQDSGKGLRLIYYSITENDLQKGDLSEGYDASREKKSSFSLTVTSAQKNEMAVFLCASSMGLGVNYAEQFFGPGTRLTVL.

This clone was seen a handful of times. Any gene name here is a mouse gene name. The read gets to within 1 residue of the CDR3 end, and the germline J gene fills in the rest. The V and J genes are TRBV19 and TRBJ2-5; TRBD2 agrees at 8 bases. Per germline, CDR1 FNHDT and CDR2 SITEND (reference sequence). V was pared by 2 bases and J by 2 bases, with 7 bases of the junction left unmatched. CDR3 size: 16 residues. The DNA read from the CDR3 is TGTGCCAGCAGTATGTGGGGGGGGCGCGCCCAAGACACCCAGTAC. As protein: CASSMWGGRAQDTQY. Given in full, the CDR3 is CASSMWGGRAQDTQYF. Supplemented by reference TRBV19 and TRBJ2-5, the full variable domain reads GGIITQTPKFLIGQEGQKLTLKCQQNFNHDTMYWYRQDSGKGLRLIYYSITENDLQKGDLSEGYDASREKKSSFSLTVTSAQKNEMAVFLCASSMWGGRAQDTQYFGPGTRLLVL.

As to this clone: Each gene name is a mouse one. The read is 1 residue too short to cover the CDR3 end, so that end is filled in from the germline J gene. The gene calls are TRBV2 and TRBJ1-4; D perhaps matches TRBD1 (6 bases). The CDR3 runs 15 residues. Trimming cost V 0 bases and J 4 bases, with 9 bases left between them. CDR1 is LGHNA, CDR2 YSYQKL, per germline. The CDR3 region is CASSQDNRDNERLFF. CDR3 DNA (partial): TGTGCCAGCAGCCAAGATAACAGGGACAACGAAAGATTATTT.

A remark on this clone: Gene names follow the mouse nomenclature. The CDR3 is cut off 1 residue early in the read; its end comes from the germline J gene. The chain has TRBV19 and TRBJ1-5; 8 bases agree with TRBD1. The CDR3 sequence is 13 residues long. The J segment lost 2 bases and the V segment lost 6 bases, leaving 1 base of the junction unmatched. CDR1 is FNHDT, CDR2 SITEND, per germline (reference sequence). CDR3 loop: CASKTGDNQAPLF. The covered CDR3 bases are TGTGCCAGCAAGACAGGGGACAACCAGGCTCCGCTT.

Details on this clone: The gene names given are mouse names. The sequenced fragment ends 1 residue before the CDR3 boundary, so the rest is inferred from the germline J gene. This chain links TRBV31 with TRBJ1-6; tentatively, D is TRBD1 (6 bases). TRBJ1-6 is an ORF; its function is uncertain. Germline assignment: CDR1 GKSSPN and CDR2 SITVG. The CDR3 extends over 15 amino acids. The V end was cut by 1 base, the J end by 8 bases, with 15 bases between. This CDR3 is CAWSPPGVSDSPLYF. CDR3 DNA (partial): TGTGCCTGGAGTCCCCCAGGGGTGAGTGATTCGCCCCTCTAC.

This clone is classed as medium-sized. Gene names and germline refer to mouse. The CDR3 end is not reached by the read, which stops 1 residue before it; the germline J gene fills it in. The rearrangement uses TRBV26 and TRBJ1-2; D unclear. The CDR3 has 13 amino acids. The V and J ends lost 2 bases and 2 bases respectively, with 6 bases between them. Germline CDR1 KGHPV, CDR2 FQNQEV (reference sequence). This chain's CDR3 is CASSLRGNSDYTF. The CDR3 DNA, read in part, is TGTGCCAGCAGTCTGCGGGGTAACTCCGACTACACC.

Comments on this clone: Genes and germline are mouse. The observed sequence ends 1 residue before the CDR3 terminus, with the missing tail filled in from the germline J gene. Within the sample, other DNA sequences also encode this same CDR3. The V call is TRBV26, the J call TRBJ1-2, with D unclear. V was shortened by 0 bases and J by 2 bases, with 4 bases between the two germline ends. The CDR3 spans 13 residues. CDR1 is KGHPV, CDR2 FQNQEV, per germline (reference sequence). The CDR3 is CASSLSGNSDYTF. Incomplete CDR3 DNA: TGTGCCAGCAGTCTGTCAGGGAACTCCGACTACACC. Based on the CDR3 plus reference TRBV26 and TRBJ1-2, the full variable domain is NSKVIQTPRYLVKGQGQKAKMRCIPEKGHPVVFWYQQNKNNEFKFLINFQNQEVLQQIDMTEKRFSAECPSNSPCSLEIQSSEAGDSALYLCASSLSGNSDYTFGSGTRLLVI.

This clone was counted a single time. The gene symbols are mouse symbols. The sequenced CDR3 bases are TGTGCCAGCAGTAGACAGACAGAAGTCTTC. Amino acids: CASSRQTEVF. The whole CDR3 sequence reads CASSRQTEVFF. The rearrangement joins TRBV19 to TRBJ1-1; a weak D match, TRBD1 (5 bases). Read coverage stops 1 residue before the CDR3 terminus; the germline J gene supplies the remainder. CDR1 FNHDT and CDR2 SITEND come from the germline V gene (reference sequence). The length of the CDR3 is 11 residues. The V gene lost 3 bases and the J gene lost 5 bases, with 5 bases spanning the gap. The full variable domain, completed using reference TRBV19 and TRBJ1-1, is GGIITQTPKFLIGQEGQKLTLKCQQNFNHDTMYWYRQDSGKGLRLIYYSITENDLQKGDLSEGYDASREKKSSFSLTVTSAQKNEMAVFLCASSRQTEVFFGKGTRLTVV.

About this clone itself: The gene symbols are mouse symbols. The read terminates 1 residue before the CDR3 end, so the remaining end is supplied by the germline J gene. The chain recombines TRBV3 with TRBJ2-7, with 10 bases that match TRBD1. The V segment lost 4 bases and the J segment 7 bases; nucleotides outside the gene matches: 7. The CDR3 contains 14 residues. The germline V gene encodes CDR1 SNHLY and CDR2 FYNGKV (reference sequence). The CDR3 reads CASSSRDRGGEQYF. The CDR3 bases that were read are TGTGCCAGCAGCTCCCGGGACAGGGGTGGGGAACAGTAC.

Of note for this clone: Genes here carry mouse names. The read halts 1 residue ahead of the CDR3 end, with the missing end drawn from the germline J gene. The chain recombines TRBV24 with TRBJ2-3; perhaps TRBD2 as D (6 bases). CDR1 and CDR2 from the germline V gene are KGHTA and FRNEEI. The CDR3 runs to 15 residues. Trimming took 4 bases from V and 0 from J, leaving 11 bases between them. The covered CDR3 bases are TGTGCCAGCAGTCCCCCGGGGGGTAGTGCAGAAACGCTGTAT. As protein: CASSPPGGSAETLY. The complete CDR3 reads CASSPPGGSAETLYF.

As concerns this clone: Gene names are mouse gene names. Read data end 1 residue before the CDR3 end; the end is taken from the germline J gene. This rearrangement joins TRBV15 to TRBJ2-1, with TRBD1 identical over 8 bases. CDR1 is SGHND and CDR2 is FRSKSL in the germline V gene. Germline trimming cut 5 bases from V and 1 base from J; bases unmatched to any gene: 4. This CDR3 contains 15 residues. The CDR3 sequence: CASSLRTGNYAEQFF. Partial CDR3 DNA: TGTGCCAGCAGTCTAAGGACAGGGAACTATGCTGAGCAGTTC.

This clone has just a few counts. Mouse gene names and germline throughout. The read stops 1 residue short of the end of the CDR3; the missing end is completed from the germline J gene. The V gene is TRBV19, the J gene TRBJ1-1; 10 nucleotides agree with TRBD1. Germline V gives CDR1 FNHDT, CDR2 SITEND (reference sequence). V was pared by 4 bases and J by 4 bases, with 4 bases of the junction left unmatched. The CDR3 length is 14 residues. CDR3 bases read: TGTGCCAGCAGTCTCGGGGACAGGGGCACAGAAGTCTTC. Amino acid sequence: CASSLGDRGTEVF. The whole CDR3 reads CASSLGDRGTEVFF.

The table lists this clone with a few counts. Gene names are mouse gene names. The CDR3 end lies 1 residue beyond the end of the read and is filled in from the germline J gene. The chain is built from TRBV26 and TRBJ2-7; no reliable D call. V lost 2 bases and J 4 bases, leaving 6 bases between the germline ends. The CDR3 has 12 residues. Germline CDR1 and CDR2: KGHPV and FQNQEV (reference sequence). The part of the CDR3 DNA that was read is TGTGCCAGCAGTCTGCTTCAATATGAACAGTAC. This gives the protein CASSLLQYEQY. The full CDR3 protein reads CASSLLQYEQYF.

The table lists this clone with a few counts. Germline and genes here are mouse. With the read ending 1 residue before the CDR3 end, the germline J gene is used to fill in that end. The chain couples TRBV12-1 to TRBJ2-4; 9 bases map to TRBD2. J lost 0 bases, V lost 3 bases, and 3 bases had no gene match. The CDR3 spans 15 residues. CDR1 SGHSN and CDR2 HYEKVE come from the germline V gene. CDR3: CASSYGLGSQNTLYF. The covered CDR3 bases are TGTGCCAGCTCTTATGGACTGGGGAGTCAAAACACCTTGTAC.

This clone was counted only a few times. The germline and genes are mouse ones. The covered CDR3 bases are TGCACCTGCAGTGCAGCACCGGGCAGGGCTGAACAGTAC. This sequence encodes CTCSAAPGRAEQY. The CDR3 reads in full as CTCSAAPGRAEQYF. V and J are TRBV1 and TRBJ2-7; D is possibly TRBD1 (5 bases). The missing CDR3 end, 1 residue past where the read stops, is filled in from the germline J gene. The CDR3 extends over 14 amino acids. Germline assignment: CDR1 NSQYPW and CDR2 LRSPGD (reference sequence). Trimming took 1 base from V and 6 from J, leaving 13 bases between them. The entire variable domain, with the rest obtained from reference TRBV1 and TRBJ2-7, is as follows: VTLLEQNPRWRLVPRGQAVNLRCILKNSQYPWMSWYQQDLQKQLQWLFTLRSPGDKEVKSLPGADYLATRVTDTELRLQVANMSQGRTLYCTCSAAPGRAEQYFGPGTRLTVL.

As for this clone: Gene labels here are mouse ones. The read ends 1 residue before the CDR3 terminus; that terminus is restored from the germline J gene. This rearrangement joins TRBV26 to TRBJ1-6; no clear D. TRBJ1-6 is reported as an ORF; its role is uncertain. The germline V and J ends were trimmed by 2 bases and 5 bases, with 4 bases remaining between them. CDR1 is KGHPV and CDR2 is FQNQEV in the germline V gene (reference sequence). The CDR3 extends over 13 amino acids. The sequenced part of the CDR3 DNA is TGTGCCAGCAGTCTGACAGATAATTCGCCCCTCTAC. Its translation is CASSLTDNSPLY. The CDR3 in its entirety is CASSLTDNSPLYF.

Concerning this clone: Gene names and germline refer to mouse. The read terminates 1 residue before the CDR3 end, so the remaining end is supplied by the germline J gene. The chain recombines TRBV26 with TRBJ1-4, with a weak D call TRBD1 (5 bases). Trimming pared 5 bases from V and 14 bases from J, leaving 12 bases between. The V gene's germline CDR1 is KGHPV and CDR2 FQNQEV (reference sequence). The CDR3 runs 11 residues. CDR3 DNA, as far as it was read: TGTGCCAGCAGTGGCGACAGCCTCTTATTT. This encodes CASSGDSLLF. The entire CDR3 is CASSGDSLLFF.